This TCR beta chain came from a study of OX40 agonist ivuxolimab in advanced cancers. Looking at the study overall: Patients were treated with intravenous ivuxolimab, dosed at 0.01 to 10 mg/kg and infused every 2 weeks. Subjects had a mean age of about 61 years, with a range of about 23 to 85; less than 90% were male. Earlier anti-PD-1, anti-PD-L1 or anti-CTLA-4 therapy was permitted; less than 50% had received some.

Findings and caveats of the study: Clonal expansion from baseline to week 6 occurred in both CD4+ and CD8+ T cells.

Concerning this clone itself: Its antigen remains unknown.

The CDR3 is 15 residues long. The V gene's germline CDR1 is MNHEY and CDR2 SVGAGI. V was pared by 7 bases and J by 8 bases, with 16 bases of the junction left unmatched. TCRdb keeps only in-frame clones here, not all; method: immunoSEQ multiplex PCR. The table shows 65,000 to 95,000 clones, with under 90% occurring only once. The sequence came from an adult with an advanced solid tumor such as melanoma, head and neck, liver or kidney cancer. The chain carries TRBV6-5 and TRBJ1-2, with 7 nucleotides matching TRBD1. The material sequenced was CD4+ or CD8+ T cells sorted from blood, taken in a trial of the OX40 agonist ivuxolimab. CDR3 sequence: CASTFRQGKSWGYTF. In DNA, the CDR3 is TGTGCCAGCACCTTCCGACAGGGAAAATCGTGGGGCTACACCTTC.